The source of this T cell receptor (beta chain) is a study of blood T cell repertoires in COVID-19. On the study more broadly: From the United States, Italy and Spain came samples of acute and convalescent COVID-19. Sources were T cells, B-cell-depleted T cells, or PBMCs; the material itself was cDNA or gDNA.

Profiling relied on immunoSEQ multiplex PCR, and the TCRdb table lists in-frame clones only, not all of them. The table lists about 170,000 clones, around 83% of them singletons. CDR1 and CDR2 from the germline V gene are LGHDT and YNNKEL (reference sequence). With 5 bases removed from V and 2 bases from J, the gap between germline ends came to 13 bases. The CDR3 extends over 15 amino acids. The origin of this receptor is a woman of 80 years or more in a cohort sampled during active or convalescent COVID-19. This chain links TRBV3-1 (or the pseudogene TRBV3-2) with TRBJ1-3; no reliable D call. Sequencing was performed on peripheral blood. For the CDR3, the DNA is TGTGCCAGCAGCGACCCTCCAGGCGCTGGAAACACCATATATTTT. This gives the protein CASSDPPGAGNTIYF.